Here is one T cell receptor (beta chain) with its context. Measured with immunoSEQ multiplex PCR; TCRdb has only the in-frame clones, and not every one. The table has some 200,000 clones, 75% to 85% seen once. This entry is derived from a study of blood T cell repertoires in COVID-19. Study-wide context: From T cells, B-cell-depleted T cells, or PBMCs came the material, which was cDNA or gDNA.

Recruitment covered about two dozen US areas and drew participants whose ages spanned roughly 18 to 95 years. Assignment of participants to cohorts was predicated upon participant-reported clinical history. All recovered Cohort 3 donors got two negative PCRs, got clearance, or saw symptom resolution. The germline gives CDR1 KGHDR, CDR2 SFDVKD. The V end lost 3 bases, the J end lost 5 bases, and 12 bases lay between the germline ends. The CDR3 covers 14 residues. The gene calls are TRBV24-1 and TRBJ1-2, with a possible D match to TRBD1 (5 bases). This clonotype was obtained from a man in his forties who had recovered from COVID-19. The sequencing input was PBMCs or T cells enriched from blood (not recorded which). CDR3 bases: TGTGCCACCAGTGATCCCCAGGGAATTTATGGCTACACCTTC. Amino acid sequence: CATSDPQGIYGYTF.